The 23 T cell receptor beta chains listed next were all sequenced from one sample in a study of control samples from healthy donors and cancer patients. The data were produced by immunoSEQ multiplex PCR, yet TCRdb's version contains in-frame clones alone and is incomplete. The sample includes about 51,000 clones, around nine tenths seen only once; the top ten take over 35%. Sequencing was performed on PBMCs. These receptors came from a man aged 45-65 years with head and neck cancer.

This chain connects TRBV6-1 to TRBJ2-4; D may be TRBD1 or TRBD2 (5 bases each). This CDR3 is 18 amino acids long. From germline, CDR1 is MNHNS and CDR2 SASEGT. Trimming shortened V by 1 base and J by 2 bases, and 18 bases separated the two germline ends. CDR3 in DNA: TGTGCCAGCAGTGAAGATTTTTACGGGGCCAGGTCCAAAAACATTCAGTACTTC. Translating gives CASSEDFYGARSKNIQYF.

The gene calls are TRBV10-2 and TRBJ2-3, with D maybe TRBD2 (6 bases). Germline V CDR1 and CDR2: WSHSY, SAAADI. There are 16 residues in the CDR3. Trimming shortened V by 8 bases and J by 2 bases, and 20 bases separated the two germline ends. This chain's CDR3 is CASQSNVWGDTDTQYF. In nucleotides, the CDR3 is TGCGCCAGCCAATCAAACGTGTGGGGGGACACAGATACGCAGTATTTT.

This rearrangement joins TRBV7-8 to TRBJ1-5; D gene unclear. V gave up 3 bases and J gave up 2 bases, with 11 bases separating them. CDR1 SGHVS and CDR2 FQNEAQ come from the germline V gene. The CDR3 totals 15 residues. DNA of the CDR3: TGTGCCAGCAGCTTCTGGACGACGGGCAATCAGCCCCAGCATTTT. Amino acids: CASSFWTTGNQPQHF.

V and J are TRBV28 and TRBJ1-1; perhaps TRBD1 as D (5 bases). The CDR3 runs to 15 residues. V was clipped by 3 bases and J by 5 bases, with 16 bases between them. Looked up from germline, CDR1 is MDHEN and CDR2 is SYDVKM. Here the CDR3 DNA reads TGTGCCAGCAGTTTTTTGGAGGGGAGTAGGACTGAAGCTTTCTTT. Its translation is CASSFLEGSRTEAFF.

V gene TRBV14 combines with J gene TRBJ2-5; TRBD1 matches at 7 bases. This CDR3 comprises 16 residues. Germline values: CDR1 SGHDN, CDR2 FVKESK. V was pared by 4 bases and J by 4 bases, with 12 bases of the junction left unmatched. In DNA, the CDR3 is TGTGCCAGCAGCCCCCCTAGCAGGGGGTGGAGAGAGACCCAGTACTTC. Translating gives CASSPPSRGWRETQYF.

V and J are TRBV19 and TRBJ1-5; D is ambiguous. There are 13 residues in the CDR3. Germline-derived CDR1 and CDR2 are LNHDA and SQIVND (reference sequence). V was cut by 5 bases and J by 1 base, with 6 bases left in between. CDR3 in DNA: TGTGCCAGTAGTCTGGCCAGCAATCAGCCCCAGCATTTT. Encoded protein: CASSLASNQPQHF.

This chain joins TRBV19 and TRBJ2-7; unclear D gene. The ends were cut back, 0 bases at V and 0 bases at J, with 6 bases in the middle. In germline, CDR1 is LNHDA, CDR2 SQIVND (reference sequence). This CDR3 is 14 amino acids long. The CDR3 here is CASSIDPSSYEQYF. CDR3 coding DNA: TGTGCCAGTAGTATAGACCCGAGCTCCTACGAGCAGTACTTC.

This chain uses TRBV3-1 (or the pseudogene TRBV3-2) with TRBJ2-5; D not resolved. CDR1 and CDR2 from the germline V gene are LGHDT and YNNKEL (reference sequence). V was pared by 4 bases and J by 1 base, with 4 bases between. CDR3 length equals 12 residues. The CDR3 is CASSPIQETQYF. As DNA, the CDR3 is TGTGCCAGCAGCCCGATCCAAGAGACCCAGTACTTC.

The rearrangement uses TRBV30 and TRBJ1-6; D may be TRBD1 (5 bases). Germline V gives CDR1 GTSNPN, CDR2 SVGIG (reference sequence). This CDR3 is built from 15 residues. The ends were cut back, 3 bases at V and 4 bases at J, with 13 bases in the middle. CDR3 in amino acids: CAWRPGGAYNSPLHF. CDR3 nucleotides: TGTGCCTGGAGGCCCGGGGGAGCTTATAATTCACCCCTCCACTTT. Full variable domain (rest looked up from reference TRBV30 and TRBJ1-6): SQTIHQWPATLVQPVGSPLSLECTVEGTSNPNLYWYRQAAGRGLQLLFYSVGIGQISSEVPQNLSASRPQDRQFILSSKKLLLSDSGFYLCAWRPGGAYNSPLHFGNGTRLTVT.

The chain has TRBV7-2 and TRBJ2-1; unclear D gene. V lost 2 bases and J 9 bases, leaving 8 bases between the germline ends. The CDR3 spans 12 residues. CDR1 is SGHTA and CDR2 is FQGNSA in the germline V gene. In DNA, the CDR3 is TGTGCCAGCAGCTTACCGGTGGGTGAGCAGTTCTTC. This codes for CASSLPVGEQFF.

The rearrangement joins TRBV5-1 to TRBJ2-7; D unclear. Germline assignment: CDR1 SGHRS and CDR2 YFSETQ. V was trimmed by 2 bases and J by 4 bases, leaving 16 bases between them. The CDR3 is 15 residues long. CDR3 coding DNA: TGCGCCAGCAGCTTTCTCAGCTCCGAAGCTTACGAGCAGTACTTC. This translates into CASSFLSSEAYEQYF.

This clone was picked up a small number of times. The rearrangement joins TRBV12-5 to TRBJ1-2, with a tentative D call TRBD1 (6 bases). The CDR3 runs to 13 residues. Germline CDR1 LGHNT, CDR2 FRNRAP. Trimming stripped 5 bases from V and 6 bases from J, with 13 bases between. CDR3 in amino acids: CASGLLGGDGYTF. Written as DNA, the CDR3 is TGTGCTAGTGGTCTTCTAGGGGGTGATGGCTACACCTTC.

CDR3 protein: CASSLATGGKPGELFF. The CDR3 region has the DNA TGTGCCAGCAGCTTGGCCACAGGGGGCAAGCCCGGGGAGCTGTTTTTT. This rearrangement joins TRBV5-6 to TRBJ2-2, with 9 bases fitting TRBD1. In germline, CDR1 is SGHDT, CDR2 YYEEEE. The V segment lost 0 bases and the J segment 6 bases; nucleotides outside the gene matches: 6. The length of the CDR3 is 16 residues.

V and J are TRBV3-1 (or the pseudogene TRBV3-2) and TRBJ2-7; TRBD2 agrees at 11 bases. The CDR3 covers 15 residues. Per the germline V gene, CDR1 is LGHDT and CDR2 is YNNKEL (reference sequence). Germline trimming cut 4 bases from V and 2 bases from J; bases unmatched to any gene: 4. The CDR3 nucleotides read TGTGCCAGCAGCCGGGGACTAGCGGAAACCTACGAGCAGTACTTC. It translates to CASSRGLAETYEQYF.

CDR3: CASSKGTNYNEQFF. CDR3 bases: TGTGCCAGCAGTAAGGGGACGAACTACAATGAGCAGTTCTTC. The V gene is TRBV27, the J gene TRBJ2-1; the D call may be TRBD1 or TRBD2 (5 bases each). Germline V gene lookup returns CDR1 MNHEY and CDR2 SMNVEV (reference sequence). The CDR3 has 14 amino acids. Trimming shortened V by 5 bases and J by 3 bases, and 11 bases separated the two germline ends.

V is TRBV4-2 and J is TRBJ1-6, with a weak D call TRBD1 (6 bases). This CDR3 is built from 16 residues. Trimming left V 2 bases short and J 10 bases short, with 18 bases between. Germline-derived CDR1 and CDR2 are LGHNA and YNFKEQ. The CDR3 sequence is CASSQTGTTLGSPLHF. The CDR3 DNA reads as TGTGCCAGCAGCCAAACCGGGACAACCTTGGGATCACCCCTCCACTTT.

V gene TRBV30 combines with J gene TRBJ2-7; 11 bases map to TRBD1. V shed 8 bases and J 4 bases; nucleotides not matched to a gene: 4. This CDR3 is 12 amino acids long. CDR1 is GTSNPN, CDR2 SVGIG, per germline (reference sequence). The DNA for the CDR3 is TGTGCCAGGGGACAGGGGGGATACGAGCAGTACTTC. As protein: CARGQGGYEQYF.

CDR3 amino acids: CASKSVGYGDTQYF. The DNA of the CDR3 is TGTGCCAGCAAGAGTGTTGGCTATGGGGATACGCAGTATTTT. The gene calls are TRBV28 and TRBJ2-3; D is undetermined. Germline CDR1 MDHEN, CDR2 SYDVKM. The CDR3 covers 14 residues. The germline V and J ends were trimmed by 7 bases and 6 bases, with 17 bases remaining between them.

CDR3 loop: CASSYASQRGINEQFF. The CDR3 nucleotides are TGTGCCAGCAGTTACGCGAGCCAGCGGGGGATAAATGAGCAGTTCTTC. The chain couples TRBV6-2 or TRBV6-3 to TRBJ2-1; 8 bases map to TRBD2. With 2 bases clipped from V and 7 bases from J, the junction kept 10 bases outside the gene matches. CDR3 length: 16 residues. In germline, CDR1 is MNHEY, CDR2 SVGEGT.

The rearrangement uses TRBV5-1 and TRBJ2-5; TRBD1 might be the D (6 bases). Looked up from germline, CDR1 is SGHRS and CDR2 is YFSETQ. The CDR3 totals 14 residues. The V and J ends lost 1 base and 4 bases respectively, with 11 bases between them. CDR3 sequence reads: CASSLTGSRETQYF. CDR3 DNA: TGCGCCAGCAGCTTGACAGGGTCGAGAGAGACCCAGTACTTC. Using reference TRBV5-1 and TRBJ2-5 for the parts outside the CDR3, the full variable domain is KAGVTQTPRYLIKTRGQQVTLSCSPISGHRSVSWYQQTPGQGLQFLFEYFSETQRNKGNFPGRFSGRQFSNSRSEMNVSTLELGDSALYLCASSLTGSRETQYFGPGTRLLVL.

V usage is TRBV7-3 and J usage is TRBJ2-6, with D possibly called TRBD1 or TRBD2 (5 bases each). Deletions cut 2 bases from V and 4 bases from J, with 9 bases between. CDR3 length equals 15 residues. Germline-derived CDR1 and CDR2 are SGHTA and FQGTGA. The DNA of the CDR3 is TGTGCCAGCAGCTTAGGGGGACGCGGGGCCAACGTCCTGACTTTC. Translated: CASSLGGRGANVLTF.

Written as DNA, the CDR3 is TGTGCCAGCAGCGTAGATCGGGGGCCGAGAGCTTTCTTT. Amino acid sequence: CASSVDRGPRAFF. The chain employs TRBV9 and TRBJ1-1, with TRBD1 as a possible D gene (6 bases). This CDR3 spans 13 amino acids. In germline, CDR1 is SGDLS, CDR2 YYNGEE. Trimming pared 0 bases from V and 10 bases from J, leaving 13 bases between.

The V and J genes are TRBV6-5 and TRBJ1-5, with a weak D call TRBD1 (5 bases). The CDR3 consists of 15 residues. Trimming pared 6 bases from V and 1 base from J, leaving 13 bases between. Germline loops: CDR1 MNHEY, CDR2 SVGAGI. CDR3 in DNA: TGTGCCAGCAGGGGGGATCCTACGAGCAATCAGCCCCAGCATTTT. This gives the protein CASRGDPTSNQPQHF.